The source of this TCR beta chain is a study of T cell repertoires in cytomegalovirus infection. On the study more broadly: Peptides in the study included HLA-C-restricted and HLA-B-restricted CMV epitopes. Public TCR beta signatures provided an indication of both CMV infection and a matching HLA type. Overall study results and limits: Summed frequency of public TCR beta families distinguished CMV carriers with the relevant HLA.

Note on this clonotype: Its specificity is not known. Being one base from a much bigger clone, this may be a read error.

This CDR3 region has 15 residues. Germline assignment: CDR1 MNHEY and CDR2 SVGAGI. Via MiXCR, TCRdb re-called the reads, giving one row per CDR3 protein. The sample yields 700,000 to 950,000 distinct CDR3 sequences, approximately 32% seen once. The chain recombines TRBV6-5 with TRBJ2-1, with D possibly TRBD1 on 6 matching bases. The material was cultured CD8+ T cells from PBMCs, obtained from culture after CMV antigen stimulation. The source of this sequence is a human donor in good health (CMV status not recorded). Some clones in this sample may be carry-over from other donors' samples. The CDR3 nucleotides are TGTGTCAGCAGTTACGAGGCAGGGGCCTACAATGAGCAGTTCTTC. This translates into CVSSYEAGAYNEQFF.